This TCR beta chain was retrieved from a study of OX40 agonist ivuxolimab in advanced cancers. Study-wide background: The group had a mean age of around 60 years, ranged from 23 to 79, and was 82.7% male. Study-wide findings and caveats: No antigen was identified for the clonally expanded peripheral T cells.

The protocol was immunoSEQ multiplex PCR, while the TCRdb copy is restricted to in-frame clones and leaves out a portion. The sample contains approximately 65,000 clones, around 88% of which appear only once. Remarks on this clone: Its specificity is not known.

V was clipped by 0 bases and J by 4 bases, with 21 bases between them. This CDR3 spans 18 amino acids. The receptor was isolated from an adult with an advanced solid tumor such as melanoma, head and neck, liver or kidney cancer. Sequences were derived from CD4+ or CD8+ T cells sorted from blood, sampled in a trial of the OX40 agonist ivuxolimab. The V call is TRBV23-1, the J call TRBJ1-1, with a tentative D call TRBD1 (5 bases). TRBV23-1 is annotated as an ORF whose role is uncertain. CDR3 loop: CASSQSRRGQGRRTEAFF. The CDR3 DNA reads TGCGCCAGCAGTCAATCGCGTCGAGGGCAGGGCCGGCGCACTGAAGCTTTCTTT.